The text below deals with one T cell receptor beta chain. Its antigen is not identified. CDR3 and TCR beta VDJ profiling relied on a genomic DNA template. TCRdb redid the calling of the reads with MiXCR, one entry per CDR3 protein. The sample consists of approximately 300,000 distinct CDR3 sequences, about three fifths of them appearing once. These data originate in a study of CD8+CD57+ T cells in acquired aplastic anemia. Study as a whole: Mean yield of DNA from sorted CD4+ and CD8+ cells was 3 to 3.5 ug.

This CDR3 contains 16 residues. Looked up from germline, CDR1 is MNHEY and CDR2 is SMNVEV (reference sequence). Trimming shortened V by 1 base and J by 3 bases, and 15 bases separated the two germline ends. By flow cytometry, patients selected for sequencing had shown an expansion of CD8+CD57+ cells. General study points: Patients showed no significant difference from controls in CD8+ Simpson's diversity.

This chain links TRBV27 with TRBJ1-1; D is unresolved. This receptor was taken from a human donor with aplastic anemia. Sequencing input: sorted CD4+, CD8+, or CD8+CD57+ T cells (not recorded which) from PBMCs. CDR3 nucleotides: TGTGCCAGCAGTTTATTGGCGGCCCCGAGGGACACTGAAGCTTTCTTT. Amino acid sequence: CASSLLAAPRDTEAFF.